Below are 21 T cell receptor beta chains sequenced from a single sample in a study of regulatory T cells in long-lasting Graves disease. For TCR beta, libraries came from iRepertoire HTBI primers and Arm-PCR of CDR3 regions. TCRdb analysed the multiplex PCR reads with MiXCR anew, one entry per CDR3 protein. The data show some 430,000 distinct CDR3 sequences, roughly a fifth seen once. Time point noted: persistent/refractory GD, antithyroid drugs over 5 years with positive TRAb. Researchers made the TCR library from RNA that was extracted from PBMCs. The sequencing used peripheral blood mononuclear cells (PBMCs), collected when the disease was refractory, from a patient treated with antithyroid drugs. The receptors were gathered from a female donor with Graves disease.

With respect to this clonotype: An end of the junction differs from the germline gene, which may be a read error. The V call is TRBV5-6, the J call TRBJ2-2; 9 bases fit TRBD2. Germline V gene lookup returns CDR1 SGHDT and CDR2 YYEEEE. The CDR3 spans 15 residues. CDR3 in DNA: TGTGCCAGCAGTTACGGACTAGCGAATACCGAGGAGCTGTTTTTT. Translating it yields CASSYGLANTEELFF.

The sample holds many counts of this clonotype. The rearrangement uses TRBV12-3 or TRBV12-4 and TRBJ2-7; perhaps TRBD2 as D (6 bases). The CDR3 spans 13 residues. The V end was cut by 3 bases, the J end by 6 bases, with 12 bases between. CDR3 amino acids: CASSFRELGEQYF. CDR3 sequence (DNA): TGTGCCAGCAGTTTCCGGGAGCTAGGCGAGCAGTACTTC.

V and J are TRBV13 and TRBJ2-5; TRBD1 matches at 9 bases. This CDR3 contains 15 residues. The germline V gene has CDR1 PRHDT and CDR2 FYEKMQ (reference sequence). Trimming removed 5 bases from V and 4 bases from J; junction bases left unmatched: 8. CDR3 region: CASSPSDRGPETQYF. CDR3 coding DNA: TGTGCCAGCAGCCCTTCGGACAGGGGCCCAGAGACCCAGTACTTC.

V gene TRBV11-2 combines with J gene TRBJ2-2, with 9 nucleotides matching TRBD1. Unmatched junction bases numbered 8, after V lost 5 bases and J lost 4 bases. Germline CDR1 is SGHAT and CDR2 is FQNNGV. The CDR3 spans 16 residues. The CDR3 bases are TGTGCCAGCAGCACTACCGGGACAGGGCTCACCGGGGAGCTGTTTTTT. This sequence encodes CASSTTGTGLTGELFF. Full variable domain (missing parts from reference TRBV11-2 and TRBJ2-2): EAGVAQSPRYKIIEKRQSVAFWCNPISGHATLYWYQQILGQGPKLLIQFQNNGVVDDSQLPKDRFSAERLKGVDSTLKIQPAKLEDSAVYLCASSTTGTGLTGELFFGEGSRLTVL.

The chain is built from TRBV28 and TRBJ1-2; tentatively, D is TRBD1 (6 bases). Germline-derived CDR1 and CDR2 are MDHEN and SYDVKM. The CDR3 is made up of 14 amino acids. V was clipped by 5 bases and J by 4 bases, with 14 bases between them. The CDR3 spells CASSPSGGLYGYTF. In nucleotides, the CDR3 is TGTGCCAGCAGTCCGTCGGGGGGCCTCTATGGCTACACCTTC.

This clonotype appeared many times. The chain recombines TRBV24-1 with TRBJ1-1; 7 nucleotides match TRBD1. V was clipped by 7 bases and J by 5 bases; unmatched bases: 6. The length of the CDR3 is 13 residues. Germline V gene data show CDR1 as KGHDR and CDR2 as SFDVKD. The CDR3 bases are TGTGCCACCAGAGGGGGCATAGGGACTGAAGCTTTCTTT. Amino acid sequence: CATRGGIGTEAFF.

There are many counts of this clonotype. The chain recombines TRBV28 with TRBJ2-5, with 10 bases fitting TRBD2. Germline V lookup: CDR1 MDHEN, CDR2 SYDVKM. Germline trimming cut 3 bases from V and 3 bases from J; bases unmatched to any gene: 10. The CDR3 sequence is 17 residues long. Written as DNA, the CDR3 is TGTGCCAGCAGTTTTTACCCTCCTCTAGCGGGGGAAGAGACCCAGTACTTC. Protein product: CASSFYPPLAGEETQYF.

Turning to this clonotype: This may come from a read error, since a much larger clone is one base off. The rearrangement uses TRBV24-1 and TRBJ2-5, with no clear D. Looked up from germline, CDR1 is KGHDR and CDR2 is SFDVKD. This CDR3 is built from 9 residues. CDR3: CVTSETQYF. The CDR3 DNA sequence: TGTGTCACCTCAGAGACCCAGTACTTC.

V and J are TRBV10-3 and TRBJ1-4; 8 bases agree with TRBD1. V shed 4 bases, J shed 7 bases, and the junction held 11 bases outside the gene matches. The CDR3 totals 16 residues. Germline CDR1 is ENHRY and CDR2 is SYGVKD. For the CDR3, the DNA is TGTGCCATCAGTGCCATTCAGCAGGGGGCCATTGAAAAACTGTTTTTT. Its protein product is CAISAIQQGAIEKLFF.

This clonotype was recorded many times. The chain recombines TRBV11-2 with TRBJ2-5, with D uncertain. Trimming left V 1 base short and J 1 base short, with 10 bases between. The CDR3 sequence is 15 residues long. Germline CDR1 and CDR2: SGHAT and FQNNGV. The chain's CDR3 is CASSLGGTSQETQYF. CDR3 DNA: TGTGCCAGCAGCTTAGGGGGAACAAGCCAAGAGACCCAGTACTTC. Based on the CDR3 plus reference TRBV11-2 and TRBJ2-5, the full variable domain is EAGVAQSPRYKIIEKRQSVAFWCNPISGHATLYWYQQILGQGPKLLIQFQNNGVVDDSQLPKDRFSAERLKGVDSTLKIQPAKLEDSAVYLCASSLGGTSQETQYFGPGTRLLVL.

This clonotype was found many times. The V and J genes are TRBV27 and TRBJ1-6; D is perhaps TRBD1 (6 bases). CDR3 size: 19 residues. The V end was cut by 2 bases, the J end by 0 bases, with 17 bases between. Germline CDR1 reads MNHEY; CDR2 reads SMNVEV (reference sequence). This CDR3 reads CASSLRPGQTSSYNSPLHF. In DNA, the CDR3 is TGTGCCAGCAGTTTACGCCCCGGACAGACGAGCTCCTATAATTCACCCCTCCACTTT.

The CDR3 here is CASSLSPSEAFF. The CDR3 nucleotides are TGTGCCAGCAGCTTATCGCCCAGTGAAGCTTTCTTT. The rearrangement links TRBV7-9 to TRBJ1-1, with D unresolved. Germline-derived CDR1 and CDR2 are SEHNR and FQNEAQ (reference sequence). V was clipped by 2 bases and J by 7 bases, with 8 bases between them. The CDR3 is 12 amino acids.

This clonotype was counted a few times. The chain employs TRBV7-9 and TRBJ1-2, with a possible D match to TRBD1 (6 bases). Germline-derived CDR1 and CDR2 are SEHNR and FQNEAQ (reference sequence). This CDR3 contains 15 residues. Trimming removed 5 bases at V and 2 bases at J, with 15 bases between. The CDR3 reads CASSRGTTLNYGYTF. The CDR3 DNA is TGTGCCAGCAGCCGTGGGACAACTCTAAACTATGGCTACACCTTC.

V usage is TRBV29-1 and J usage is TRBJ2-7; unclear D gene. Trimming shortened V by 2 bases and J by 0 bases, and 8 bases separated the two germline ends. This CDR3 has 13 residues. Germline V gene lookup returns CDR1 SQVTM and CDR2 ANQGSEA. In DNA form, the CDR3 reads TGCAGCGTTGAACTTCCAGGCTCCTACGAGCAGTACTTC. This sequence encodes CSVELPGSYEQYF.

There are a few counts of this clonotype. This chain connects TRBV4-1 to TRBJ1-4; no firm D call. Germline V gene lookup returns CDR1 MGHRA and CDR2 YSYEKL. This CDR3 contains 18 residues. Trimming removed 0 bases from V and 7 bases from J, with 21 bases in between. CDR3 residues: CASSQDSRGYRGGEKLFF. The DNA for the CDR3 is TGCGCCAGCAGCCAAGATTCACGTGGGTACCGCGGAGGTGAAAAACTGTTTTTT.

There are a few counts of this clonotype. The genes are TRBV18 and TRBJ2-5; D uncertain. V lost 2 bases to trimming and J lost 0 bases, with 10 bases between them. This CDR3 has 15 amino acids. Looked up from germline, CDR1 is KGHSH and CDR2 is LQKENI. The CDR3 region is CASSPWAENQETQYF. CDR3 DNA: TGTGCCAGCTCACCATGGGCAGAGAACCAAGAGACCCAGTACTTC.

At least ten counts were recorded for this clonotype. The rearrangement links TRBV12-3 or TRBV12-4 to TRBJ2-5; D gene ambiguous. V was clipped by 3 bases and J by 5 bases, with 16 bases between them. The CDR3 contains 15 residues. In nucleotides, the CDR3 is TGTGCCAGCAGTTTGTTTCGAAGTACCTCCGAGACCCAGTACTTC. Its protein product is CASSLFRSTSETQYF.

This clonotype was observed many times. This sequence joins TRBV28 and TRBJ1-5, with TRBD1 as a possible D gene (5 bases). CDR1 is MDHEN, CDR2 SYDVKM, per germline. This CDR3 is 14 amino acids long. With 10 bases removed from V and 3 bases from J, the gap between germline ends came to 16 bases. The CDR3 loop reads CAIKEGSINQPQHF. CDR3 coding DNA: TGTGCCATCAAGGAGGGGTCAATCAATCAGCCCCAGCATTTT.

The chain carries TRBV29-1 and TRBJ2-5; TRBD1 might be the D (5 bases). There are 12 residues in the CDR3. Germline loops: CDR1 SQVTM, CDR2 ANQGSEA. The germline V and J ends were trimmed by 7 bases and 2 bases, with 11 bases remaining between them. DNA for the CDR3: TGCAGCGCCCAGGGTCGGCAAGAGACCCAGTACTTC. Translation: CSAQGRQETQYF.

V gene TRBV7-2 combines with J gene TRBJ1-5; no firm D call. The CDR3 has 13 amino acids. Per the germline V gene, CDR1 is SGHTA and CDR2 is FQGNSA. The V gene lost 3 bases and the J gene lost 7 bases, with 10 bases spanning the gap. Written as DNA, the CDR3 is TGTGCCAGCAGCTTCTTAACCCCACAGCCCCAGCATTTT. Its translation: CASSFLTPQPQHF.

The rearrangement uses TRBV18 and TRBJ2-7; maybe TRBD1 (6 bases). CDR3 length: 16 amino acids. Deletions cut 1 base from V and 7 bases from J, with 20 bases between. Germline-derived CDR1 and CDR2 are KGHSH and LQKENI. CDR3 in DNA: TGTGCCAGCTCACCACTCCCGGGACATGGGCGACGGGAGCAGTACTTC. It encodes CASSPLPGHGRREQYF.